This record covers a single T cell receptor beta chain. Its specificity is not known. The entry originates in a study of cytomegalovirus exposure and HLA in healthy donors. Study-level information: A later analysis reported the 100 to 150 validation repertoires used the same platform as the roughly 670 first-cohort repertoires.

Whole-study results and caveats: Cytomegalovirus-associated TCR beta chains were listed, numbering 150 to 200. Rarity held for most TCR sequences, but there were some public TCRs that occurred in many donors.

Profiled with immunoSEQ multiplex PCR; TCRdb holds only in-frame clones, not every one. The table records some 70,000 clones, around 88% of them present only once. The source of this sequence is a woman aged 18-29 years in good health and CMV-seronegative. Sequenced: PBMCs.

The CDR3 coding sequence is TGCAGTGCTCCCTATAGAGAGACCCAGTACTTC. This sequence encodes CSAPYRETQYF. This chain links TRBV20-1 with TRBJ2-5; D ambiguous. There are 11 residues in the CDR3. V lost 5 bases and J 4 bases, leaving 8 bases between the germline ends. Looked up from germline, CDR1 is DFQATT and CDR2 is SNEGSKA (reference sequence).